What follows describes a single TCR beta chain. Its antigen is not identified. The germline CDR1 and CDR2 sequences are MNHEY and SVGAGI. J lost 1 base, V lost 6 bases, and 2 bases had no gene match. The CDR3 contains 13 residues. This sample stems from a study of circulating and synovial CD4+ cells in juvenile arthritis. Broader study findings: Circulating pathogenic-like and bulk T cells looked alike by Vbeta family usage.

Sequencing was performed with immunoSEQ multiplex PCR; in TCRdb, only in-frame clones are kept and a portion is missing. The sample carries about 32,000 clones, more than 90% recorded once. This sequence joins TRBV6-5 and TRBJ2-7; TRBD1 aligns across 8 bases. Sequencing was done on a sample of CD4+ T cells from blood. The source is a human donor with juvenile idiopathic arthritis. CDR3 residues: CASSRQGSYEQYF. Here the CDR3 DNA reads TGTGCCAGCAGCCGACAGGGGTCCTACGAGCAGTACTTC.